This T cell receptor beta chain came from a study of blood T cell repertoires in COVID-19. This CDR3 comprises 18 residues. J gave up 5 bases and V 3 bases, and 16 bases lay outside the gene matches. The V gene's germline CDR1 is KGHSH and CDR2 LQKENI. In the study's own analysis: Amplification from reference gene primers served as the basis for estimated nucleated cell counts. Using immunoSEQ multiplex PCR, the repertoire was profiled, and TCRdb retains in-frame clones only, with some absent. From that table come the V and J calls and clone size; the DNA was used to work out D and trimming. This table has 220,000 or so clones, 92% appearing once.

J is TRBJ2-7 and V is TRBV18; 10 nucleotides align to TRBD1. The sequenced sample was peripheral blood. This clonotype was sampled from a man between 60 and 75 years old with COVID-19, enrolled during active disease. CDR3 sequence: CASSPITTSGTGAHEQYF. Here the CDR3 DNA reads TGTGCCAGCTCACCGATCACGACCAGCGGGACAGGGGCCCACGAGCAGTACTTC.